This T cell receptor (beta chain) was profiled in a study of blood T cell repertoires in COVID-19. Study at large: The study drew acute and convalescent COVID-19 samples from the United States, Italy and Spain.

Measured with immunoSEQ multiplex PCR; TCRdb has only the in-frame clones, and not every one. Found here are hundreds of thousands of clones, around nine tenths of them singletons; the top ten hold 1.3%. Sequences were obtained from peripheral blood. The origin of this receptor is a man in his 70s with acute or convalescent COVID-19.

The CDR3 DNA follows: TGCGCCAGCAGCAGAATGGGACAGGGGGCGAGGGGTCAAGAGACCCAGTACTTC. Its protein product is CASSRMGQGARGQETQYF. This chain links TRBV5-1 with TRBJ2-5; 12 bases match TRBD1. V lost 4 bases to trimming and J lost 2 bases; unmatched junction nucleotides: 12. From germline, CDR1 is SGHRS and CDR2 YFSETQ. This CDR3 spans 18 amino acids.